The rows below give T cell receptor beta chains drawn from one sample of a study of T cell responses to AZD1222 COVID-19 vaccine. TCRdb keeps only in-frame clones here, not all; method: immunoSEQ multiplex PCR. The data contain 120,000 or so clones, around 90% of them seen just once; the ten biggest clones take up less than 6.5%. Sequencing was performed on peripheral blood, taken on day 0 of AZD1222 vaccination. The receptors originated from an adult in good health. Each CDR3 is given with its conserved first and last residue. The order of the fields is V gene, J gene, D gene, clone size, CDR3 DNA, CDR3 protein. The D gene is left open where the match is weak. The size entry is marked missing in some rows and otherwise reads once, few, many or a size class.

v_call: TRBV7-3
j_call: TRBJ2-5
d_call: .
clone_size: .
cdr3_nt: TGTGCCAGCAGCTTAGGCGGACGAGAGACCCAGTACTTC
cdr3_aa: CASSLGGRETQYF

v_call: TRBV4-3
j_call: TRBJ1-5
d_call: .
clone_size: .
cdr3_nt: TGCGCCAGCAGCCAGGGTGATAATCAGCCCCAGCATTTT
cdr3_aa: CASSQGDNQPQHF

v_call: TRBV12-3/TRBV12-4
j_call: TRBJ2-7
d_call: .
clone_size: .
cdr3_nt: TGTGCCAGCAGTTTAGGGTGGAGCGAGCAGTACTTC
cdr3_aa: CASSLGWSEQYF

v_call: TRBV4-2
j_call: TRBJ1-3
d_call: TRBD1
clone_size: .
cdr3_nt: TGTGCCAGCAGCCAAGACAGGGGGTCATCTGGAAACACCATATATTTT
cdr3_aa: CASSQDRGSSGNTIYF

v_call: TRBV5-6
j_call: TRBJ1-2
d_call: .
clone_size: .
cdr3_nt: TGTGCCAGCAGCACCCCGGTGGAGTCCGGCTACACCTTC
cdr3_aa: CASSTPVESGYTF

v_call: TRBV7-9
j_call: TRBJ2-4
d_call: TRBD1
clone_size: .
cdr3_nt: TGTGCCAGCAGCCCGCAGGGGGCTGGAAACATTCAGTACTTC
cdr3_aa: CASSPQGAGNIQYF

v_call: TRBV2
j_call: TRBJ2-3
d_call: TRBD2
clone_size: .
cdr3_nt: TGTGCCAGCACCGCTAGCGGGGGGCCCGGTCACAGAGATACGCAGTATTTT
cdr3_aa: CASTASGGPGHRDTQYF

v_call: TRBV28
j_call: TRBJ1-5
d_call: .
clone_size: once
cdr3_nt: TGTGCCAGCAGTTTAATGAGGGCTCAGAATCAGCCCCAGCATTTT
cdr3_aa: CASSLMRAQNQPQHF

v_call: TRBV6-1
j_call: TRBJ2-4
d_call: .
clone_size: .
cdr3_nt: TGTGCCAGCAGTGAGGGGGGTGCGAACATTCAGTACTTC
cdr3_aa: CASSEGGANIQYF

v_call: TRBV2
j_call: TRBJ2-7
d_call: .
clone_size: .
cdr3_nt: TGTGCCAGCAGTGGGGACACCCACTCCTACGAGCAGTACTTC
cdr3_aa: CASSGDTHSYEQYF

v_call: TRBV3-1/TRBV3-2
j_call: TRBJ2-7
d_call: .
clone_size: .
cdr3_nt: TGTGCCAGCAGCCAGGGGGGGGCGTACGAGCAGTACTTC
cdr3_aa: CASSQGGAYEQYF

v_call: TRBV18
j_call: TRBJ1-1
d_call: .
clone_size: .
cdr3_nt: TGTGCCAGCTCACCAGCGAACACTGAAGCTTTCTTT
cdr3_aa: CASSPANTEAFF

v_call: TRBV3-1/TRBV3-2
j_call: TRBJ2-5
d_call: .
clone_size: .
cdr3_nt: TGTGCCAGCAGCCAAGTATCCGGGGCAGAGACCCAGTACTTC
cdr3_aa: CASSQVSGAETQYF

v_call: TRBV9
j_call: TRBJ1-5
d_call: .
clone_size: .
cdr3_nt: TGTGCCAGCAGCGTAGGAGATCCAGGGTTCAGCAATCAGCCCCAGCATTTT
cdr3_aa: CASSVGDPGFSNQPQHF

v_call: TRBV7-9
j_call: TRBJ2-3
d_call: .
clone_size: .
cdr3_nt: TGTGCCAGCAGCCAGTGGGACAGCACAGATACGCAGTATTTT
cdr3_aa: CASSQWDSTDTQYF

v_call: TRBV7-2
j_call: TRBJ1-1
d_call: .
clone_size: .
cdr3_nt: TGTGCCAGCAGCGCCCAAAGGGGGTACACTGAAGCTTTCTTT
cdr3_aa: CASSAQRGYTEAFF

v_call: TRBV27
j_call: TRBJ2-6
d_call: .
clone_size: .
cdr3_nt: TGTGCCAGCAGTTTATTACAGGGATCTGGGGCCAACGTCCTGACTTTC
cdr3_aa: CASSLLQGSGANVLTF

v_call: TRBV11-2
j_call: TRBJ1-2
d_call: TRBD1
clone_size: .
cdr3_nt: TGTGCCAGCAGCTTAGAAGCGGGACAGGTTTTCTATGGCTACACCTTC
cdr3_aa: CASSLEAGQVFYGYTF

v_call: TRBV7-2
j_call: TRBJ2-5
d_call: .
clone_size: .
cdr3_nt: TGTGCCAGCAGCTTAGTGCTAGCCAGGGGAGAGACCCAGTACTTC
cdr3_aa: CASSLVLARGETQYF

v_call: TRBV7-3
j_call: TRBJ1-1
d_call: .
clone_size: .
cdr3_nt: TGTGCCAGCAGCCTCCATCGGCGAACTGAAGCTTTCTTT
cdr3_aa: CASSLHRRTEAFF

v_call: TRBV15
j_call: TRBJ1-4
d_call: .
clone_size: .
cdr3_nt: TGTGCCACCAGCAGAGATGGCCGAGATAATGAAAAACTGTTTTTT
cdr3_aa: CATSRDGRDNEKLFF

v_call: TRBV9
j_call: TRBJ2-7
d_call: .
clone_size: few
cdr3_nt: TGTGCCAGCAGCAGGGGACCGATCTACGAGCAGTACTTC
cdr3_aa: CASSRGPIYEQYF

v_call: TRBV28
j_call: TRBJ2-7
d_call: TRBD1
clone_size: .
cdr3_nt: TGTGCCAGCAGCGTGGGGGGGACAGGGGGACGCGAGCAGTACTTC
cdr3_aa: CASSVGGTGGREQYF

v_call: TRBV7-9
j_call: TRBJ2-1
d_call: TRBD2
clone_size: .
cdr3_nt: TGTGCCAGCAGCCCCGTGCGGGGGGGTCACAATGAGCAGTTCTTC
cdr3_aa: CASSPVRGGHNEQFF

v_call: TRBV10-2
j_call: TRBJ2-7
d_call: TRBD1
clone_size: .
cdr3_nt: TGCGCCACCCGGGACAGGGGCAACTACGAGCAGTACTTC
cdr3_aa: CATRDRGNYEQYF

v_call: TRBV2
j_call: TRBJ1-5
d_call: .
clone_size: once
cdr3_nt: TGTGCCAGCAGTGGAACCGGGGATCAGCCCCAGCATTTT
cdr3_aa: CASSGTGDQPQHF